Here is one T cell receptor beta chain with its context. These data are taken from a study of Graves' ophthalmopathy and Graves' hyperthyroidism. RNA transcripts yielded amplified TCR beta CDR3 regions. After a first-round RT-PCR with HTBI primers, a second-round multiplex PCR was run. A single record per CDR3 protein comes from TCRdb applying MiXCR to the multiplex PCR reads. The repertoire consists of about 640,000 distinct CDR3 sequences, with approximately 39% occurring once and the leading ten covering about 3.3%. CDR3 length: 18 residues. Trimming took 3 bases from V and 2 from J, leaving 19 bases between them. The germline gives CDR1 SGHVS, CDR2 FNYEAQ.

Sequencing was carried out using peripheral blood. The chain is built from TRBV7-6 and TRBJ2-2; TRBD2 is a possible D gene (6 bases). The TCR originated in an adult man with Graves' ophthalmopathy. In DNA, the CDR3 is TGTGCCAGCAGCTTGGGACTCCGAGGAGGTGGCAACACCGGGGAGCTGTTTTTT. Translation gives CASSLGLRGGGNTGELFF.